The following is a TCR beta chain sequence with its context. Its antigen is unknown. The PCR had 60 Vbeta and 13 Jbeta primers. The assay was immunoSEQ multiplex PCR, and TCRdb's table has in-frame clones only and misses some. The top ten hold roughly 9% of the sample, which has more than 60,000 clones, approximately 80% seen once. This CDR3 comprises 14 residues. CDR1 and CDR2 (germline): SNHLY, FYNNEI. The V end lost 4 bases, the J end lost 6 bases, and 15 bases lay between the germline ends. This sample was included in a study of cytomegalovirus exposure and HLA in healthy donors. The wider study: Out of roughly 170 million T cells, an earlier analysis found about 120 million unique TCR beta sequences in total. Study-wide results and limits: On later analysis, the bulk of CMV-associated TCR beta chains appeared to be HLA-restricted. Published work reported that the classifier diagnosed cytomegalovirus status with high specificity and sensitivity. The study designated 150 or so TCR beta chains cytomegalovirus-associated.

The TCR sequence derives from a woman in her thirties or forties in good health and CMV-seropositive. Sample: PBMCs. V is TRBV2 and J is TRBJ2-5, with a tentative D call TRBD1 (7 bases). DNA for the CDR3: TGTGCCAGCAGTGTGGGTCCAGGGGGGAAGACCCAGTACTTC. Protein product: CASSVGPGGKTQYF.